The present T cell receptor (beta chain) was sequenced within a study of blood T cell repertoires in COVID-19. Turning to the study itself: Acute and convalescent COVID-19 specimens originated in the United States, Italy and Spain.

The ends lost 6 bases at V and 5 bases at J; junction bases unmatched: 4. There are 15 residues in the CDR3. The V gene's germline CDR1 is MNHNS and CDR2 SASEGT. Profiled with immunoSEQ multiplex PCR; TCRdb holds only in-frame clones, not every one. Here the sample spans under 200,000 clones, around 72% being singletons. The gene calls are TRBV6-1 and TRBJ2-1; TRBD2 matches 13 bases. The origin of this receptor is a woman aged 80 or older with acute or convalescent COVID-19. The sample consisted of peripheral blood. CDR3 protein: CASSSGTSGNNEQFF. The CDR3, as DNA: TGTGCCAGCAGCTCAGGGACTAGCGGGAACAATGAGCAGTTCTTC.